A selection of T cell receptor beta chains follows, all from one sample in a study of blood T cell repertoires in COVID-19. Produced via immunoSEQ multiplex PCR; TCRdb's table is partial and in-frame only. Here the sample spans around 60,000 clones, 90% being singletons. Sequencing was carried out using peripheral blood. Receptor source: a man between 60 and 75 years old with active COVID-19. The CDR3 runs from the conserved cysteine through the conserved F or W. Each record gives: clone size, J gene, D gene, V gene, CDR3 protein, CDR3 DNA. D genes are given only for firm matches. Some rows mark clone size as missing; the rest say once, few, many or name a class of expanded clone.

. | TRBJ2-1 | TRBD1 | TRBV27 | CASSFFDRDVNEQFF | TGTGCCAGCAGTTTTTTCGACAGGGATGTCAATGAGCAGTTCTTC
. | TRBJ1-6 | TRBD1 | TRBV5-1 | CASRPSQAGTGGSPLHF | TGCGCCAGCAGACCTTCACAAGCCGGGACAGGGGGATCACCCCTCCACTTT
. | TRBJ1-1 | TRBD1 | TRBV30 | CAWTGGFSEAFF | TGTGCCTGGACAGGGGGTTTCTCTGAAGCTTTCTTT
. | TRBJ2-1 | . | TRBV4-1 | CASTQIGRNEQFF | TGCGCCAGCACCCAAATTGGGAGGAATGAGCAGTTCTTC
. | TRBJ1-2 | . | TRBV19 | CASSGAGQLGYTF | TGTGCCAGTAGTGGGGCAGGCCAGCTCGGCTACACCTTC
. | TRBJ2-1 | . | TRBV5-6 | CASSIRVVNEQFF | TGTGCCAGCAGCATCCGGGTTGTCAATGAGCAGTTCTTC
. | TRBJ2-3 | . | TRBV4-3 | CASSPGTRGVKDTQYF | TGCGCCAGCAGCCCAGGTACCCGGGGTGTAAAAGATACGCAGTATTTT
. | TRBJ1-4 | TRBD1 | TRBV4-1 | CASSQVQGAREKLFF | TGCGCCAGCAGCCAAGTACAGGGGGCGAGGGAAAAACTGTTTTTT
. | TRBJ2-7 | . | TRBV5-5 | CASSPVVRGSYEQYF | TGTGCCAGCAGCCCGGTTGTCAGGGGCTCCTACGAGCAGTACTTC
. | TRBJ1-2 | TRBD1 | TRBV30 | CAWSRQGAGGYTF | TGTGCCTGGAGTAGGCAGGGGGCGGGTGGCTACACCTTC
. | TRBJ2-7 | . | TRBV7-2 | CASSPTSPSYEQYF | TGTGCCAGCAGCCCCACTAGCCCCTCCTACGAGCAGTACTTC
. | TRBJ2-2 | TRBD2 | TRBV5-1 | CASSSLAGGTGELFF | TGCGCCAGCAGTTCACTAGCGGGAGGGACCGGGGAGCTGTTTTTT
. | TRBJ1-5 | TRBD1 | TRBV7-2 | CATARDRGAQPQHF | TGTGCCACCGCACGGGACAGGGGAGCTCAGCCCCAGCATTTT
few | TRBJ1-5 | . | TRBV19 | CASSITGGLNSNQPQHF | TGTGCCAGTTCCATTACCGGGGGATTAAATAGCAATCAGCCCCAGCATTTT
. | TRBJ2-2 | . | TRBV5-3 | CARSLPSRRGTSRRGAVF | TGTGCCAGAAGCTTGCCCTCCAGAAGGGGTACGTCGAGGCGGGGAGCTGTTTTT
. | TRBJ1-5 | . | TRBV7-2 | CASSFDRVPSPQHF | TGTGCCAGCAGCTTCGACAGAGTCCCTTCGCCCCAGCATTTT
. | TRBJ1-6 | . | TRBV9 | CASSARALGGNSPLHF | TGTGCCAGCAGCGCGCGGGCCCTAGGAGGGAATTCACCCCTCCACTTT
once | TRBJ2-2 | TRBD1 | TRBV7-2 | CASSRDRLSGELFF | TGTGCCAGCAGCCGGGACAGGCTTTCCGGGGAGCTGTTTTTT
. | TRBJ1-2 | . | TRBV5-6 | CASSRAGGQGGYGYTF | TGTGCCAGCAGCCGTGCGGGGGGACAAGGGGGCTATGGCTACACCTTC
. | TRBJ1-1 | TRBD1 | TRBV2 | CASSPPGQGYTEAFF | TGTGCCAGCAGTCCTCCCGGACAGGGATACACTGAAGCTTTCTTT
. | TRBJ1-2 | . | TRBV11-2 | CASSLVGGNYGYTF | TGTGCCAGCAGCTTAGTCGGCGGAAACTATGGCTACACCTTC
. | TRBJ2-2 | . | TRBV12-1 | CASSILTSGRPNTGELFF | TGTGCCAGCAGCATCTTGACTAGCGGGAGGCCGAACACCGGGGAGCTGTTTTTT
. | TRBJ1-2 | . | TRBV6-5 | CASSPIHGTGYTF | TGTGCCAGCAGTCCCATTCACGGTACTGGCTACACCTTC
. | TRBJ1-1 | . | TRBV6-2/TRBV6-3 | CASSLGFPEGAFF | TGTGCCAGCAGTCTCGGTTTCCCGGAGGGAGCTTTCTTT
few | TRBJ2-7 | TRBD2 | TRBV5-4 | CASSFLSGPYEQYF | TGTGCCAGCAGCTTCCTTAGCGGGCCCTACGAGCAGTACTTC
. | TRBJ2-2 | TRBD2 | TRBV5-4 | CASSARGWTSRTGELFF | TGTGCCAGCAGCGCCAGAGGTTGGACTAGCCGCACCGGGGAGCTGTTTTTT
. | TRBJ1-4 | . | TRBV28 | CASSPQVRGEKLFF | TGTGCCAGCAGTCCACAAGTTCGCGGCGAAAAACTGTTTTTT
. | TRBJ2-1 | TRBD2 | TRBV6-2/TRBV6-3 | CASSSLSGSWNEQFF | TGTGCCAGCAGTTCCCTAAGCGGGAGTTGGAATGAGCAGTTCTTC
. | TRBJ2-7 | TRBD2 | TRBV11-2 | CASRKGLAGGIEQYF | TGTGCCAGCAGAAAGGGTCTAGCGGGAGGAATCGAGCAGTACTTC
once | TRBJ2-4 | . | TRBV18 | CASSPEGNIQYF | TGTGCCAGCTCACCTGAGGGTAACATTCAGTACTTC
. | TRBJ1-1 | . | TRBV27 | CASSLSGRAAEAFF | TGTGCCAGCAGTTTATCGGGCAGGGCGGCTGAAGCTTTCTTT
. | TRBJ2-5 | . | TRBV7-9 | CASSVSSDSARQETQYF | TGTGCCAGCAGCGTTTCCTCGGACAGCGCGCGACAAGAGACCCAGTACTTC
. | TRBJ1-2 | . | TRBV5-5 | CASSGIAQTYGYTF | TGTGCCAGCAGCGGAATAGCACAAACCTATGGCTACACCTTC
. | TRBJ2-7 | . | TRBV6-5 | CATFGDYEQYF | TGTGCCACCTTCGGGGACTACGAGCAGTACTTC
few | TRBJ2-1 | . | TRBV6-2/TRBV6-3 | CASTPGRGSSYNEQFF | TGTGCCAGCACCCCCGGACGAGGGTCCTCCTACAATGAGCAGTTCTTC
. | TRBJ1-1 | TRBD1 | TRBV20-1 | CSAGTGVEAFF | TGCAGTGCTGGGACAGGAGTTGAAGCTTTCTTT
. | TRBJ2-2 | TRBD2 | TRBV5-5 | CASSRKLAGDSRSPGELFF | TGTGCCAGCAGCCGGAAACTAGCGGGGGACTCCAGGTCGCCCGGGGAGCTGTTTTTT
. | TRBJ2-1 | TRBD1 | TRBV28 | CASSYPGGNNEQFF | TGTGCCAGCAGTTACCCAGGGGGCAACAATGAGCAGTTCTTC
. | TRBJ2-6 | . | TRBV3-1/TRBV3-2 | CASSRTGLTSGANVLTF | TGTGCCAGCAGCCGAACCGGACTGACCTCTGGGGCCAACGTCCTGACTTTC
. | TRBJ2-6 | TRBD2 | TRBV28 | CASSRPGLASSGANVLTF | TGTGCCAGCAGTCGGCCGGGACTAGCAAGCTCTGGGGCCAACGTCCTGACTTTC
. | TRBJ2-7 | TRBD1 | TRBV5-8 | CASSLVTGGPPYEQYF | TGTGCCAGCAGCTTGGTAACAGGGGGGCCCCCCTACGAGCAGTACTTC
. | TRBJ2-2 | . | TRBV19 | CASSIRGRIRELFF | TGTGCCAGTAGTATACGGGGAAGAATACGGGAGCTGTTTTTT
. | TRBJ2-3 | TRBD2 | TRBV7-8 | CASSQTSAEGDTQYF | TGTGCCAGCAGCCAGACTAGCGCCGAGGGGGATACGCAGTATTTT
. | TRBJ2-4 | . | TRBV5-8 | CASSLVGRVGNIQYF | TGTGCCAGCAGCTTGGTTGGCAGGGTTGGCAACATTCAGTACTTC
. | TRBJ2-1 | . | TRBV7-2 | CASRLDSDHEQFF | TGTGCCAGCAGATTAGATAGCGATCATGAGCAGTTCTTC
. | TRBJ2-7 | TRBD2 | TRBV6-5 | CASSTGLANEQYF | TGTGCCAGCAGTACCGGACTAGCGAACGAGCAGTACTTC
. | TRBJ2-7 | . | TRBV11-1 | CASATGPSSYEQYF | TGTGCCAGCGCAACAGGACCTTCCTCCTACGAGCAGTACTTC
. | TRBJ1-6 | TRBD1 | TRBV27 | CASSLSGDRGNSPLHF | TGTGCCAGCTCCCTAAGCGGGGACAGGGGGAATTCACCCCTCCACTTT
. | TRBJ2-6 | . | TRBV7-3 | CASSFGRAGANVLTF | TGTGCCAGCAGCTTTGGCAGGGCTGGGGCCAACGTCCTGACTTTC
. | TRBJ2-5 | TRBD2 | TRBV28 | CAYGTSGSLETQYF | TGTGCCTACGGGACTAGCGGGAGTTTAGAGACCCAGTACTTC
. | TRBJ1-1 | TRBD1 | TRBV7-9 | CASSSLNGQVAFF | TGTGCCAGCAGCTCATTAAACGGACAGGTAGCTTTCTTT
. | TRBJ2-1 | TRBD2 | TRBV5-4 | CASSSRRTSGRSSYNEQFF | TGTGCCAGCAGCTCACGCCGGACTAGCGGGCGTAGCTCCTACAATGAGCAGTTCTTC
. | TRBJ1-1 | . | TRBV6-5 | CASSYGRSGNTEAFF | TGTGCCAGCAGTTATGGGCGTTCAGGGAACACTGAAGCTTTCTTT
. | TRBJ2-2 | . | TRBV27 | CASRLIYNTGELFF | TGTGCCAGTCGACTCATTTATAACACCGGGGAGCTGTTTTTT
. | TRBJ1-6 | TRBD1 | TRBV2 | CASRKGQDNSPLHF | TGTGCCAGCAGGAAAGGACAGGATAATTCACCCCTCCACTTT
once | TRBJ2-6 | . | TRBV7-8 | CASSFSGSGANVLTF | TGTGCCAGCAGCTTCTCCGGTTCTGGGGCCAACGTCCTGACTTTC
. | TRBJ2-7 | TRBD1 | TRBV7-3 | CASSLRQGTSEQYF | TGTGCCAGCAGCCTCAGACAGGGGACATCCGAGCAGTACTTC
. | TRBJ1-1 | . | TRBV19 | CASKEGAVGNTEAFF | TGTGCCAGTAAAGAGGGTGCGGTGGGGAACACTGAAGCTTTCTTT
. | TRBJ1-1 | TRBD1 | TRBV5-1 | CASSLDPTGRGTEAFF | TGCGCCAGCAGCTTGGACCCGACAGGGAGAGGCACTGAAGCTTTCTTT